The rows below give T cell receptor beta chains drawn from one sample of a study of blood T cell repertoires in COVID-19. Here immunoSEQ multiplex PCR was the method, and the copy in TCRdb shows in-frame clones only, minus some. In the table there are about 230,000 clones, roughly 90% of which are singletons. Material for sequencing was peripheral blood. These TCRs come from a woman aged 55-70 years with acute or convalescent COVID-19. Both conserved end residues are part of each CDR3. A D gene is named only where the DNA matches it firmly. Clone size is not always given. Where it is, it says once, few, many or a class for expanded clones.

j_gene: TRBJ1-3
abundance: once
v_gene: TRBV6-5
d_gene: -
CDR3aa: CASSYRQGGSGNTIYF
CDR3nt: TGTGCCAGCAGTTACCGCCAAGGGGGCTCTGGAAACACCATATATTTT

j_gene: TRBJ1-5
abundance: -
v_gene: TRBV27
d_gene: TRBD1
CDR3aa: CASSFFSVRGDRGNQPQHF
CDR3nt: TGTGCCAGCAGTTTTTTTTCAGTTCGCGGGGACAGGGGGAATCAGCCCCAGCATTTT

j_gene: TRBJ2-2
abundance: -
v_gene: TRBV28
d_gene: -
CDR3aa: CASTRMGPMNTGELFF
CDR3nt: TGTGCCAGCACCCGGATGGGGCCGATGAACACCGGGGAGCTGTTTTTT

j_gene: TRBJ2-2
abundance: -
v_gene: TRBV6-6
d_gene: TRBD2
CDR3aa: CASSQGLAGVGTGELFF
CDR3nt: TGTGCCAGCAGTCAGGGACTAGCGGGAGTTGGCACCGGGGAGCTGTTTTTT

j_gene: TRBJ2-1
abundance: -
v_gene: TRBV14
d_gene: -
CDR3aa: CASSIQMGGEQFF
CDR3nt: TGTGCCAGCAGCATCCAAATGGGGGGTGAGCAGTTCTTC

j_gene: TRBJ2-7
abundance: -
v_gene: TRBV6-5
d_gene: TRBD1
CDR3aa: CASRDRQGSHLEQYF
CDR3nt: TGTGCCAGCAGAGACCGACAGGGGAGTCACCTGGAGCAGTACTTC

j_gene: TRBJ1-5
abundance: -
v_gene: TRBV2
d_gene: TRBD1
CDR3aa: CASSEIGQGGWQPQHF
CDR3nt: TGTGCCAGCAGTGAAATTGGACAGGGAGGTTGGCAGCCCCAGCATTTT

j_gene: TRBJ1-4
abundance: -
v_gene: TRBV15
d_gene: -
CDR3aa: CATSRDHRELEKLFF
CDR3nt: TGTGCCACCAGCAGAGATCACAGGGAACTGGAAAAACTGTTTTTT

j_gene: TRBJ2-1
abundance: -
v_gene: TRBV19
d_gene: TRBD2
CDR3aa: CASSTTSGSYNEQFF
CDR3nt: TGTGCCAGTAGTACTACTAGCGGGAGCTACAATGAGCAGTTCTTC

j_gene: TRBJ2-7
abundance: -
v_gene: TRBV2
d_gene: -
CDR3aa: CAIVAVPYEQYF
CDR3nt: TGTGCCATTGTGGCTGTCCCCTACGAGCAGTACTTC

j_gene: TRBJ1-2
abundance: -
v_gene: TRBV4-3
d_gene: TRBD1
CDR3aa: CASSQDRGRRSYGYTF
CDR3nt: TGCGCCAGCAGCCAAGATAGGGGGCGAAGAAGCTATGGCTACACCTTC

j_gene: TRBJ2-2
abundance: -
v_gene: TRBV11-2
d_gene: -
CDR3aa: CASSLTSTGELFF
CDR3nt: TGTGCCAGCAGTTTGACATCCACCGGGGAGCTGTTTTTT

j_gene: TRBJ2-1
abundance: -
v_gene: TRBV7-2
d_gene: -
CDR3aa: CASSPSTGSGDEQFF
CDR3nt: TGTGCCAGCAGCCCAAGCACCGGGAGTGGCGATGAGCAGTTCTTC

j_gene: TRBJ1-5
abundance: -
v_gene: TRBV6-5
d_gene: TRBD1
CDR3aa: CASSLTGVWQPQHF
CDR3nt: TGTGCCAGCAGTCTTACAGGGGTGTGGCAGCCCCAGCATTTT

j_gene: TRBJ1-2
abundance: -
v_gene: TRBV2
d_gene: TRBD1
CDR3aa: CASSSYRGANYGYTF
CDR3nt: TGTGCCAGCAGTTCCTACAGGGGAGCTAACTATGGCTACACCTTC

j_gene: TRBJ2-5
abundance: -
v_gene: TRBV5-6
d_gene: TRBD1
CDR3aa: CASSLEFETGAQETQYF
CDR3nt: TGTGCCAGCAGCTTGGAATTCGAGACAGGGGCCCAAGAGACCCAGTACTTC

j_gene: TRBJ2-2
abundance: -
v_gene: TRBV5-1
d_gene: TRBD1
CDR3aa: CASSSPGQMNTGELFF
CDR3nt: TGCGCCAGCAGCTCCCCGGGACAGATGAACACCGGGGAGCTGTTTTTT

j_gene: TRBJ2-5
abundance: -
v_gene: TRBV29-1
d_gene: TRBD2
CDR3aa: CSVGLAGGKETQYF
CDR3nt: TGCAGCGTTGGGCTAGCGGGGGGAAAAGAGACCCAGTACTTC

j_gene: TRBJ1-3
abundance: once
v_gene: TRBV6-5
d_gene: -
CDR3aa: CASSYRGVSGNTIYF
CDR3nt: TGTGCCAGCAGTTATAGGGGCGTCTCTGGAAACACCATATATTTT

j_gene: TRBJ2-5
abundance: -
v_gene: TRBV7-8
d_gene: TRBD2
CDR3aa: CASSSGLAGTQETQYF
CDR3nt: TGTGCCAGCAGCTCGGGACTAGCGGGGACCCAAGAGACCCAGTACTTC

j_gene: TRBJ1-3
abundance: -
v_gene: TRBV30
d_gene: TRBD1
CDR3aa: CARTGGKKGTGNTIYF
CDR3nt: TGTGCTCGGACAGGGGGGAAAAAGGGGACTGGAAACACCATATATTTT

j_gene: TRBJ2-1
abundance: -
v_gene: TRBV7-2
d_gene: TRBD2
CDR3aa: CASRSTSGNEQFF
CDR3nt: TGTGCCAGCAGGTCGACTAGCGGTAATGAGCAGTTCTTC

j_gene: TRBJ2-5
abundance: -
v_gene: TRBV4-3
d_gene: -
CDR3aa: CASSPGVGRTQYF
CDR3nt: TGCGCCAGCAGTCCCGGGGTCGGCAGGACCCAGTACTTC

j_gene: TRBJ2-5
abundance: -
v_gene: TRBV4-2
d_gene: -
CDR3aa: CASSQRGTMQETQYF
CDR3nt: TGTGCCAGCAGCCAAAGGGGGACTATGCAAGAGACCCAGTACTTC

j_gene: TRBJ1-5
abundance: -
v_gene: TRBV19
d_gene: -
CDR3aa: CASQLSGTQPQHF
CDR3nt: TGTGCCAGTCAACTTTCGGGAACTCAGCCCCAGCATTTT

j_gene: TRBJ1-5
abundance: -
v_gene: TRBV19
d_gene: TRBD1
CDR3aa: CASTRGSGGRDQPQHF
CDR3nt: TGTGCCAGTACGAGGGGGTCAGGGGGCAGGGATCAGCCCCAGCATTTT

j_gene: TRBJ1-2
abundance: -
v_gene: TRBV2
d_gene: -
CDR3aa: CASSTQGYGYTF
CDR3nt: TGTGCCAGCAGTACACAGGGCTATGGCTACACCTTC

j_gene: TRBJ2-4
abundance: -
v_gene: TRBV24-1
d_gene: -
CDR3aa: CATTDSPLAKNIQYF
CDR3nt: TGTGCCACCACGGACAGCCCCTTAGCCAAAAACATTCAGTACTTC

j_gene: TRBJ2-7
abundance: -
v_gene: TRBV21-1
d_gene: -
CDR3aa: CASSKFLGTSSYEQYF
CDR3nt: TGTGCCAGCAGCAAGTTTCTTGGAACTAGCAGCTACGAGCAGTACTTC

j_gene: TRBJ2-1
abundance: -
v_gene: TRBV5-1
d_gene: -
CDR3aa: CASSLEGRTATREQFF
CDR3nt: TGCGCCAGCAGCTTGGAGGGGAGGACCGCTACAAGAGAGCAGTTCTTC

j_gene: TRBJ2-1
abundance: -
v_gene: TRBV6-5
d_gene: TRBD2
CDR3aa: CASSYSTSGSYEQFF
CDR3nt: TGTGCCAGCAGTTACTCGACTAGCGGGAGCTATGAGCAGTTCTTC

j_gene: TRBJ1-2
abundance: -
v_gene: TRBV2
d_gene: TRBD1
CDR3aa: CASNPGQNILGYTF
CDR3nt: TGTGCCAGCAATCCGGGACAGAATATCCTTGGCTACACCTTC

j_gene: TRBJ1-1
abundance: -
v_gene: TRBV11-2
d_gene: TRBD1
CDR3aa: CASSPGQGRRTEAFF
CDR3nt: TGTGCCAGCAGCCCCGGACAGGGCAGACGCACTGAAGCTTTCTTT

j_gene: TRBJ1-2
abundance: -
v_gene: TRBV2
d_gene: TRBD1
CDR3aa: CASQGTDYGYTF
CDR3nt: TGTGCCAGCCAGGGGACAGATTATGGCTACACCTTC

j_gene: TRBJ1-5
abundance: -
v_gene: TRBV28
d_gene: -
CDR3aa: CALGNQPQHF
CDR3nt: TGTGCTCTAGGCAATCAGCCCCAGCATTTT

j_gene: TRBJ2-3
abundance: -
v_gene: TRBV20-1
d_gene: TRBD1
CDR3aa: CSASNRDRGVYTDTQYF
CDR3nt: TGCAGTGCTAGTAATCGGGACAGGGGGGTTTACACAGATACGCAGTATTTT

j_gene: TRBJ1-2
abundance: -
v_gene: TRBV19
d_gene: -
CDR3aa: CASSIDRRQAYGYTF
CDR3nt: TGTGCCAGTAGTATAGATCGACGGCAGGCCTATGGCTACACCTTC

j_gene: TRBJ1-1
abundance: -
v_gene: TRBV6-5
d_gene: -
CDR3aa: CASSYYIGEAFF
CDR3nt: TGTGCCAGCAGTTACTATATCGGGGAAGCTTTCTTT

j_gene: TRBJ2-7
abundance: few
v_gene: TRBV27
d_gene: -
CDR3aa: CASSLSPGLIYEQYF
CDR3nt: TGTGCCAGCAGTTTATCACCGGGACTGATCTACGAGCAGTACTTC

j_gene: TRBJ1-2
abundance: once
v_gene: TRBV30
d_gene: -
CDR3aa: CAWSVLGQGSVRGYTF
CDR3nt: TGTGCCTGGAGTGTATTAGGGCAGGGTAGTGTTCGGGGCTACACCTTC

j_gene: TRBJ2-2
abundance: -
v_gene: TRBV9
d_gene: TRBD2
CDR3aa: CASSVVAGGAGELFF
CDR3nt: TGTGCCAGCAGCGTAGTAGCGGGAGGGGCCGGGGAGCTGTTTTTT

j_gene: TRBJ1-4
abundance: -
v_gene: TRBV21-1
d_gene: -
CDR3aa: CASSNRPGTGDEKLFF
CDR3nt: TGTGCCAGCAGCAATCGCCCCGGGACAGGGGACGAAAAACTGTTTTTT

j_gene: TRBJ2-2
abundance: -
v_gene: TRBV5-5
d_gene: -
CDR3aa: CASRRYSSGELFF
CDR3nt: TGTGCCAGCAGACGATATTCGAGCGGGGAGCTGTTTTTT

j_gene: TRBJ2-5
abundance: once
v_gene: TRBV12-3/TRBV12-4
d_gene: -
CDR3aa: CASSLSSQETQYF
CDR3nt: TGTGCCAGCAGTTTGTCCAGCCAAGAGACCCAGTACTTC

j_gene: TRBJ1-1
abundance: -
v_gene: TRBV4-3
d_gene: -
CDR3aa: CASSQVSLITEAFF
CDR3nt: TGCGCCAGCAGCCAAGTGAGCTTAATCACTGAAGCTTTCTTT

j_gene: TRBJ2-1
abundance: -
v_gene: TRBV12-5
d_gene: -
CDR3aa: CASGAQGYEQFF
CDR3nt: TGTGCTAGTGGTGCCCAGGGGTATGAGCAGTTCTTC

j_gene: TRBJ1-6
abundance: -
v_gene: TRBV5-6
d_gene: -
CDR3aa: CASSLRGLGSPLHF
CDR3nt: TGTGCCAGCAGCTTAAGGGGGTTAGGTTCACCCCTCCACTTT

j_gene: TRBJ1-4
abundance: -
v_gene: TRBV9
d_gene: -
CDR3aa: CASSVGGGGHNEKLFF
CDR3nt: TGTGCCAGCAGCGTAGGAGGCGGGGGCCATAATGAAAAACTGTTTTTT

j_gene: TRBJ1-1
abundance: once
v_gene: TRBV3-1/TRBV3-2
d_gene: -
CDR3aa: CASSQGGMGNTEAFF
CDR3nt: TGTGCCAGCAGCCAAGGGGGCATGGGGAACACTGAAGCTTTCTTT

j_gene: TRBJ2-7
abundance: -
v_gene: TRBV5-6
d_gene: TRBD2
CDR3aa: CASSAKGLAGATYEQYF
CDR3nt: TGTGCCAGCAGCGCCAAAGGTCTAGCGGGGGCCACCTACGAGCAGTACTTC

j_gene: TRBJ2-4
abundance: -
v_gene: TRBV6-6
d_gene: -
CDR3aa: CASSLSLIAKNIQYF
CDR3nt: TGTGCCAGCAGCCTATCTTTGATAGCCAAAAACATTCAGTACTTC

j_gene: TRBJ1-1
abundance: -
v_gene: TRBV2
d_gene: -
CDR3aa: CASEANTEAFF
CDR3nt: TGTGCCAGCGAGGCAAACACTGAAGCTTTCTTT

j_gene: TRBJ1-4
abundance: -
v_gene: TRBV19
d_gene: -
CDR3aa: CATSSPGVTNEKLFF
CDR3nt: TGTGCCACATCCTCTCCAGGGGTAACTAATGAAAAACTGTTTTTT

j_gene: TRBJ2-3
abundance: -
v_gene: TRBV11-2
d_gene: -
CDR3aa: CASSFSGQRTDTQYF
CDR3nt: TGTGCCAGCAGCTTTTCAGGACAACGCACAGATACGCAGTATTTT

j_gene: TRBJ1-1
abundance: -
v_gene: TRBV7-3
d_gene: -
CDR3aa: CASSLMRSTEAFF
CDR3nt: TGTGCCAGCAGCTTAATGCGGAGCACTGAAGCTTTCTTT

j_gene: TRBJ1-2
abundance: few
v_gene: TRBV3-1/TRBV3-2
d_gene: -
CDR3aa: CASSQVWGDGYTF
CDR3nt: TGTGCCAGCAGCCAAGTTTGGGGGGATGGCTACACCTTC

j_gene: TRBJ2-7
abundance: -
v_gene: TRBV11-2
d_gene: -
CDR3aa: CASRRTAYEQYF
CDR3nt: TGTGCCAGCAGACGGACAGCCTACGAGCAGTACTTC

j_gene: TRBJ2-7
abundance: -
v_gene: TRBV3-1/TRBV3-2
d_gene: TRBD1
CDR3aa: CASRLTGTGTYEQYF
CDR3nt: TGTGCCAGCAGACTCACCGGGACAGGGACCTACGAGCAGTACTTC

j_gene: TRBJ1-1
abundance: -
v_gene: TRBV10-1
d_gene: -
CDR3aa: CASSQTGNTEAFF
CDR3nt: TGCGCCAGCAGTCAGACAGGGAACACTGAAGCTTTCTTT